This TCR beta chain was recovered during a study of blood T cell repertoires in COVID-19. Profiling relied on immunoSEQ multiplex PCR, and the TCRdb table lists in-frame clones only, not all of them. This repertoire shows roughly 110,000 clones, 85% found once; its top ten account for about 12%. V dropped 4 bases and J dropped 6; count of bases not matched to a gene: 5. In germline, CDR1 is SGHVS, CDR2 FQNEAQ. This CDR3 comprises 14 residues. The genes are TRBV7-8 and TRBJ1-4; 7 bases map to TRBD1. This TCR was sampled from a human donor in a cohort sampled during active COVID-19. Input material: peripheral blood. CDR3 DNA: TGTGCCAGCAGCTCAAGGGGGCGGGATGAAAAACTGTTTTTT. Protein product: CASSSRGRDEKLFF.